Presented here are 22 T cell receptor beta chains from one specimen sequenced in a study of early T cells in non-severe SARS-CoV-2 infection. TCRdb recomputed calls from the 5' RACE reads with MiXCR, one row per CDR3 protein. There are tens of thousands of distinct CDR3 sequences in the sample; 10% occur only once, and around 8.6% lies in the top ten. Material: whole blood. These receptors were taken from an adult who was a healthcare worker with PCR-confirmed SARS-CoV-2 infection or an uninfected control (not recorded which).

There are many counts of this clonotype. This rearrangement joins TRBV10-3 to TRBJ1-2, with 12 bases fitting TRBD1. Germline V gives CDR1 ENHRY, CDR2 SYGVKD. V gave up 4 bases and J gave up 7 bases; unmatched junction bases: 7. This CDR3 contains 15 residues. CDR3: CAISAPGQGARGYTF. The CDR3 region has the DNA TGTGCCATCAGTGCACCGGGACAGGGGGCGCGTGGCTACACCTTC.

This clonotype has just a few counts. The chain is built from TRBV6-5 and TRBJ2-5, with D maybe TRBD2 (6 bases). The germline V gene has CDR1 MNHEY and CDR2 SVGAGI. This CDR3 contains 12 residues. Between the trimmed V and J ends, which lost 7 bases and 4 bases, there was a span of 10 bases. The CDR3 DNA is TGTGCCAGCACGGAGGGTGGAGAGACCCAGTACTTC. It yields the protein CASTEGGETQYF.

The chain is built from TRBV20-1 and TRBJ2-7, with 8 positions matching TRBD2. Trimming took 0 bases from V and 4 from J; bases not matched to a gene: 5. The CDR3 is 14 amino acids. Germline V gene lookup returns CDR1 DFQATT and CDR2 SNEGSKA (reference sequence). The CDR3 loop is CSARDQAGVYEQYF. The CDR3 DNA reads as TGCAGTGCTAGAGATCAAGCGGGAGTTTACGAGCAGTACTTC.

This chain uses TRBV5-5 with TRBJ2-7; TRBD1 is a possible D gene (5 bases). CDR1 is SGHKS, CDR2 YYEKEE, per germline (reference sequence). This CDR3 region has 16 residues. With 3 bases removed from V and 12 bases from J, the gap between germline ends came to 28 bases. CDR3 protein: CASSSGLKGNYEAWYF. The CDR3 DNA reads as TGTGCCAGCAGCTCCGGATTGAAGGGGAACTACGAGGCATGGTACTTC.

This clonotype was found many times. The genes are TRBV29-1 and TRBJ2-1, with TRBD1 matching over 9 bases. The CDR3 spans 13 residues. Germline CDR1 SQVTM, CDR2 ANQGSEA. J gave up 7 bases and V 5 bases, and 6 bases lay outside the gene matches. The CDR3: CSVKRDRANEQFF. The CDR3 bases are TGCAGCGTTAAGCGGGACAGGGCAAATGAGCAGTTCTTC.

The chain employs TRBV5-4 and TRBJ1-2, with 7 bases identical to TRBD1. This CDR3 spans 15 amino acids. CDR1 and CDR2 from the germline V gene are SGHNT and YYREEE (reference sequence). Trimming removed 3 bases from V and 4 bases from J; junction bases left unmatched: 9. CDR3 region: CASSSNAGQSYGYTF. CDR3 nucleotides: TGTGCCAGCAGCTCTAACGCGGGACAGTCCTATGGCTACACCTTC.

The table lists this clonotype with a few counts. This chain connects TRBV7-2 to TRBJ1-1, with a weak D call TRBD1 (5 bases). CDR3 length: 14 residues. From germline, CDR1 is SGHTA and CDR2 FQGNSA. The ends were cut back, 1 base at V and 3 bases at J, with 9 bases in the middle. CDR3 sequence reads: CASSLVGGDTEAFF. The CDR3 nucleotides read TGTGCCAGCAGCTTAGTGGGGGGGGACACTGAAGCTTTCTTT.

This sequence joins TRBV20-1 and TRBJ1-1; 7 bases agree with TRBD1. Germline V CDR1 and CDR2: DFQATT, SNEGSKA (reference sequence). This CDR3 has 12 amino acids. Unmatched junction bases numbered 4, after V lost 1 base and J lost 8 bases. The CDR3 reads CSARADRVEAFF. The CDR3 DNA is TGCAGTGCTAGAGCCGACAGGGTCGAAGCTTTCTTT.

The table lists this clonotype with a few counts. The chain is built from TRBV5-1 and TRBJ2-1; TRBD2 matches 12 bases. This CDR3 comprises 15 residues. V lost 3 bases, J lost 4 bases, and 2 bases stayed unmatched. From germline, CDR1 is SGHRS and CDR2 YFSETQ. The CDR3 protein is CASSSGLAGYNEQFF. The CDR3 DNA is TGCGCCAGCAGCTCAGGACTAGCGGGATACAATGAGCAGTTCTTC.

The CDR3 DNA sequence: TGTGCCAGCAGTTGGGACCTCAAAAACACCATATATTTT. Translated: CASSWDLKNTIYF. The V call is TRBV12-3 or TRBV12-4, the J call TRBJ1-3; TRBD1 might be the D (5 bases). The CDR3 is 13 amino acids. Trimming shortened V by 4 bases and J by 6 bases, and 10 bases separated the two germline ends.

The chain uses TRBV7-9 and TRBJ2-7; D not resolved. Trimming left V 1 base short and J 6 bases short, with 16 bases between. CDR3 length: 15 residues. The germline CDR1 and CDR2 sequences are SEHNR and FQNEAQ (reference sequence). CDR3 protein: CASSLDWTNLVEQYF. CDR3 bases: TGTGCCAGCAGCTTAGACTGGACCAACTTGGTCGAGCAGTACTTC. The variable domain in full, with the rest retrieved from reference TRBV7-9 and TRBJ2-7, is DTGVSQNPRHKITKRGQNVTFRCDPISEHNRLYWYRQTLGQGPEFLTYFQNEAQLEKSRLLSDRFSAERPKGSFSTLEIQRTEQGDSAMYLCASSLDWTNLVEQYFGPGTRLTVT.

This clonotype was picked up many times. The chain is built from TRBV6-2 or TRBV6-3 and TRBJ2-7; 8 bases are a match to TRBD2. This CDR3 is 14 amino acids long. V lost 7 bases and J lost 0; bases outside the gene matches: 5. From germline, CDR1 is MNHEY and CDR2 SVGEGT. CDR3 sequence (DNA): TGTGCCAGCACCCTAGCGGGTCCCTCCTACGAGCAGTACTTC. As protein: CASTLAGPSYEQYF.

This clonotype appeared a single time. The CDR3 here is CASSGYEQFF. CDR3 DNA: TGTGCCAGCAGTGGGTATGAGCAGTTCTTC. The V and J genes are TRBV2 and TRBJ2-1; D unresolved. Trimming took off 4 bases at V and 8 bases at J, with 3 bases between the two ends. The germline V gene encodes CDR1 SNHLY and CDR2 FYNNEI. The CDR3 runs to 10 residues.

This clonotype has a count of ten or more. The V gene is TRBV7-2, the J gene TRBJ2-6; D ambiguous. V was cut by 8 bases and J by 2 bases, with 13 bases left in between. Per the germline V gene, CDR1 is SGHTA and CDR2 is FQGNSA. This CDR3 spans 15 amino acids. The CDR3: CASALFSTGANVLTF. For the CDR3, the DNA is TGTGCCAGCGCCCTCTTCAGCACTGGGGCCAACGTCCTGACTTTC.

This clonotype was seen at least ten times. The J gene is TRBJ2-3, the V gene TRBV13; the D gene is possibly TRBD2 (6 bases). The CDR3 totals 14 residues. Germline V CDR1 and CDR2: PRHDT, FYEKMQ (reference sequence). V dropped 3 bases and J dropped 4 bases, with 11 bases sitting between them. Written as DNA, the CDR3 is TGTGCCAGCAGCTTCGGAGGGCCAGCAGATACGCAGTATTTT. It yields the protein CASSFGGPADTQYF.

This clonotype appeared a few times. The chain has TRBV20-1 and TRBJ2-7; TRBD2 might be the D (6 bases). Germline-derived CDR1 and CDR2 are DFQATT and SNEGSKA (reference sequence). V gave up 0 bases and J gave up 0 bases, with 12 bases separating them. The CDR3 sequence is 15 residues long. The CDR3 loop reads CSARDFGGNSYEQYF. The DNA of the CDR3 is TGCAGTGCTAGAGATTTCGGGGGTAACTCCTACGAGCAGTACTTC.

This clonotype was recorded many times. The chain has TRBV7-9 and TRBJ2-1; 16 positions match TRBD2. The germline CDR1 and CDR2 sequences are SEHNR and FQNEAQ (reference sequence). The junction had 8 bases not matched to a gene; V was cut back by 2 bases and J by 7 bases. The CDR3 is 18 amino acids. The CDR3 DNA reads as TGTGCCAGCAGCTTATTTGGGACTAGCGGGAGGGCCTCGAATGAGCAGTTCTTC. Translating gives CASSLFGTSGRASNEQFF.

Many counts were recorded for this clonotype. The rearrangement links TRBV27 to TRBJ2-6; D is possibly TRBD1 (5 bases). Trimming pared 5 bases from V and 0 bases from J, leaving 11 bases between. The CDR3 is made up of 16 amino acids. In germline, CDR1 is MNHEY, CDR2 SMNVEV (reference sequence). CDR3 sequence (DNA): TGTGCCAGCAGTCCCATGACAGACTCTGGGGCCAACGTCCTGACTTTC. Residues: CASSPMTDSGANVLTF. Combining the CDR3 with reference TRBV27 and TRBJ2-6 gives the whole variable domain EAQVTQNPRYLITVTGKKLTVTCSQNMNHEYMSWYRQDPGLGLRQIYYSMNVEVTDKGDVPEGYKVSRKEKRNFPLILESPSPNQTSLYFCASSPMTDSGANVLTFGAGSRLTVL.

The chain combines TRBV4-2 with TRBJ2-3, with D possibly being TRBD2 (5 bases). The length of the CDR3 is 15 residues. Germline CDR1 is LGHNA and CDR2 is YNFKEQ. V was shortened by 3 bases and J by 2 bases, with 12 bases between the two germline ends. The CDR3: CASSHRTADTDTQYF. Written as DNA, the CDR3 is TGTGCCAGCAGCCATCGGACTGCGGACACAGATACGCAGTATTTT.

This clonotype was picked up a small number of times. The gene calls are TRBV5-1 and TRBJ2-7; TRBD2 agrees at 9 bases. Germline CDR1 is SGHRS and CDR2 is YFSETQ. The junction had 13 bases not matched to a gene; V was cut back by 0 bases and J by 6 bases. This CDR3 is 17 amino acids long. In DNA form, the CDR3 reads TGCGCCAGCAGCTTGGGGTCCCTGGCTAGCGGGGTTCGCGAGCAGTACTTC. Residues: CASSLGSLASGVREQYF.

The CDR3 DNA is TGCAGTGCTAGAGGGGAAGGGGGCAACTATGGCTACACCTTC. The encoded protein is CSARGEGGNYGYTF. V is TRBV20-1 and J is TRBJ1-2; TRBD1 agrees at 7 bases. The CDR3 length is 14 residues. Germline values: CDR1 DFQATT, CDR2 SNEGSKA (reference sequence). The V and J ends lost 1 base and 2 bases, in that order; junction bases with no gene match: 4.

This clonotype was detected a few times. This chain uses TRBV3-1 with TRBJ2-1; 13 bases are a match to TRBD2. CDR3 length equals 14 residues. Germline values: CDR1 LGHDT, CDR2 YNNKEL (reference sequence). Trimming took 4 bases from V and 7 from J; bases not matched to a gene: 1. CDR3 loop: CASSRTSGSNEQFF. In nucleotides, the CDR3 is TGTGCCAGCAGCCGGACTAGCGGGAGTAATGAGCAGTTCTTC.